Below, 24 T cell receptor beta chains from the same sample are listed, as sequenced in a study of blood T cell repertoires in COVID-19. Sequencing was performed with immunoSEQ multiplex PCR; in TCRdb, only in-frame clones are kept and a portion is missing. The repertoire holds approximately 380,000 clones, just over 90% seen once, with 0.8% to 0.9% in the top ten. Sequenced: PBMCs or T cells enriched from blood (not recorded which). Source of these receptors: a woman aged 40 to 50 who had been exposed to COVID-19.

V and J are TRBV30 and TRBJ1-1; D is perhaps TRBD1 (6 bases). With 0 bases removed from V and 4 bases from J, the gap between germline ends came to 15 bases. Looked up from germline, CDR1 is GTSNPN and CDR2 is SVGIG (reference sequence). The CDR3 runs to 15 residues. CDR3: CAWSVALGGGTEAFF. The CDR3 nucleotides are TGTGCCTGGAGTGTAGCCCTGGGAGGGGGCACTGAAGCTTTCTTT.

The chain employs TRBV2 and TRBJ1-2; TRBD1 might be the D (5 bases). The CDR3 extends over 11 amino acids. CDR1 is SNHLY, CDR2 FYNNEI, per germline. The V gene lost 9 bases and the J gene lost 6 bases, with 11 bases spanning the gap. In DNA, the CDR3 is TGTGCCAGTCATCGGGGGGATGGCTACACCTTC. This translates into CASHRGDGYTF.

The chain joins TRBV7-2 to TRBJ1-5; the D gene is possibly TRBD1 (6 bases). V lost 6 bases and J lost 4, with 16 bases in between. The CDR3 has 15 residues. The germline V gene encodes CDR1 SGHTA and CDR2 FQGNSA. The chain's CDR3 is CASRHAGVGNQPQHF. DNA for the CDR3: TGTGCCAGCAGACACGCAGGGGTTGGGAATCAGCCCCAGCATTTT.

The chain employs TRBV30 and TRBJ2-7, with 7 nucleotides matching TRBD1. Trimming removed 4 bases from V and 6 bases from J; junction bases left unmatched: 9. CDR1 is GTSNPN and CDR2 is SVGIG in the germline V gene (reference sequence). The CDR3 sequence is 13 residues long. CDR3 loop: CAWTRQGFGEQYF. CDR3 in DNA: TGTGCCTGGACGAGACAGGGTTTCGGCGAGCAGTACTTC.

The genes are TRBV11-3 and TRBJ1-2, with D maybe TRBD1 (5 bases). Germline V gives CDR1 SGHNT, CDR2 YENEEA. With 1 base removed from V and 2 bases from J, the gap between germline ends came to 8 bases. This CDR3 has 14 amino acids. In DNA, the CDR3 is TGTGCCAGCAGCTTAGCAGGGAAGAACTATGGCTACACCTTC. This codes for CASSLAGKNYGYTF.

CDR3 protein: CASRRTGGRNTEAFF. The CDR3 DNA is TGTGCCAGCAGACGGACAGGTGGGAGGAACACTGAAGCTTTCTTT. This rearrangement joins TRBV6-5 to TRBJ1-1; 7 bases line up with TRBD1. This CDR3 has 15 amino acids. The ends lost 6 bases at V and 1 base at J; junction bases unmatched: 8. Germline-derived CDR1 and CDR2 are MNHEY and SVGAGI.

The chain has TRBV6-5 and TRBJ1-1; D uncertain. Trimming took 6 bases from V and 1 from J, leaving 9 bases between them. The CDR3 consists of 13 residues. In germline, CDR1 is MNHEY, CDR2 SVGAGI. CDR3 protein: CASSLAGNTEAFF. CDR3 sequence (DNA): TGTGCCAGCAGCTTGGCGGGGAACACTGAAGCTTTCTTT.

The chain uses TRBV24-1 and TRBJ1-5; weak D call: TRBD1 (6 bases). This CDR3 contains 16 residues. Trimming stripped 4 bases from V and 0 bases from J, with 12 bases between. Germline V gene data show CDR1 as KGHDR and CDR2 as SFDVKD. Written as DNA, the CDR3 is TGTGCCACCAGTGACAACCTACAGGGTAGCAATCAGCCCCAGCATTTT. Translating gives CATSDNLQGSNQPQHF.

The CDR3 sequence is CATQSRTDTQYF. Here the CDR3 DNA reads TGTGCCACCCAGTCCCGTACAGATACGCAGTATTTT. The rearrangement uses TRBV27 and TRBJ2-3, with D uncertain. CDR3 length: 12 amino acids. V was pared by 10 bases and J by 3 bases, with 11 bases between. CDR1 and CDR2 from the germline V gene are MNHEY and SMNVEV (reference sequence).

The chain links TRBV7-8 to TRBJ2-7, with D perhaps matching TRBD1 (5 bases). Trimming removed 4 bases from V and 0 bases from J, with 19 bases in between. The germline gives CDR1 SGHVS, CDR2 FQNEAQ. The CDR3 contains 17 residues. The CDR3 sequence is CASSSDSLLVFSYEQYF. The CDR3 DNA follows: TGTGCCAGCAGCTCCGACAGCTTACTCGTCTTCTCCTACGAGCAGTACTTC.

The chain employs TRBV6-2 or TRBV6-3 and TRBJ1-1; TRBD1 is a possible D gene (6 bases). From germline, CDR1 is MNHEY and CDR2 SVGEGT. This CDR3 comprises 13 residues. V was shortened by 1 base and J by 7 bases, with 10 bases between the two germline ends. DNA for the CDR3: TGTGCCAGCAGTTACTTAGGGGGATATGAAGCTTTCTTT. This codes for CASSYLGGYEAFF.

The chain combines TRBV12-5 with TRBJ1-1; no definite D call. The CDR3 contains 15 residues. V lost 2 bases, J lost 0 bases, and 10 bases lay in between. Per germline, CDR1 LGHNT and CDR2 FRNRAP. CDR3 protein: CASGLYVAVNTEAFF. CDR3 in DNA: TGTGCTAGTGGTTTGTATGTGGCCGTGAACACTGAAGCTTTCTTT.

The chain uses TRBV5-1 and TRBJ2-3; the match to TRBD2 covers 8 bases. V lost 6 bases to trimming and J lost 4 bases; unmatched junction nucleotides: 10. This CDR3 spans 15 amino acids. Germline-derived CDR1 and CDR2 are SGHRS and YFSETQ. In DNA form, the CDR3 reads TGCGCCAGCACCCTCCGGGGGGGAGGGGCAGATACGCAGTATTTT. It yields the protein CASTLRGGGADTQYF. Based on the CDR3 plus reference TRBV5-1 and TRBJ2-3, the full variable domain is KAGVTQTPRYLIKTRGQQVTLSCSPISGHRSVSWYQQTPGQGLQFLFEYFSETQRNKGNFPGRFSGRQFSNSRSEMNVSTLELGDSALYLCASTLRGGGADTQYFGPGTRLTVL.

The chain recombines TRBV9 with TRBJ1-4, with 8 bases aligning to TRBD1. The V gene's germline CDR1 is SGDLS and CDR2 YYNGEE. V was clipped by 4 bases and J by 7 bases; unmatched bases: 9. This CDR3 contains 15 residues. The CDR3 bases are TGTGCCAGCAGCCGAAATGGACAGGGAAGTGAAAAACTGTTTTTT. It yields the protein CASSRNGQGSEKLFF.

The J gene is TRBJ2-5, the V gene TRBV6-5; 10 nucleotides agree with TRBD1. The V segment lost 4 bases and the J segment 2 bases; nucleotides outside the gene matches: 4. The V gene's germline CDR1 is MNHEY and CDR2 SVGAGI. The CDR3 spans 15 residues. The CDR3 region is CASSWRQGAQETQYF. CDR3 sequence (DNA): TGTGCCAGCAGTTGGCGACAGGGGGCTCAAGAGACCCAGTACTTC.

In nucleotides, the CDR3 is TGTGCCAGCAGCCGCGGACAGGGTAACTATGGCTACACCTTC. Translating it yields CASSRGQGNYGYTF. The chain links TRBV7-9 to TRBJ1-2, with 8 bases matching TRBD1. V shed 5 bases, J shed 1 base, and the junction held 3 bases outside the gene matches. The CDR3 is 14 residues long. Germline V gives CDR1 SEHNR, CDR2 FQNEAQ (reference sequence).

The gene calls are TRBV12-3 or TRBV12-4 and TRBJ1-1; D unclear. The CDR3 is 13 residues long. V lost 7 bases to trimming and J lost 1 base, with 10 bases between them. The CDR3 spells CASTLSWNTEAFF. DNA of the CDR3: TGTGCCAGCACCTTATCGTGGAACACTGAAGCTTTCTTT.

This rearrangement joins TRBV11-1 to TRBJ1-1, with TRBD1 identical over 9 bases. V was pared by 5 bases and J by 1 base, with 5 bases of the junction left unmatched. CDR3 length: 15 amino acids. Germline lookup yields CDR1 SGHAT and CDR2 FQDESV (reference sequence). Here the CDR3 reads CASSSRTGANTEAFF. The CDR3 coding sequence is TGTGCCAGCAGCAGCCGGACAGGGGCGAACACTGAAGCTTTCTTT.

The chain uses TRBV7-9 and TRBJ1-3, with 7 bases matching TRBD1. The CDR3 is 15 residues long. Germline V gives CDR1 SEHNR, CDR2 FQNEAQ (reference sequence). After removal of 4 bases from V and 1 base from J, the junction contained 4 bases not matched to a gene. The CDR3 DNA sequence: TGTGCCAGCAGCTCAGACAGGGATTCTGGAAACACCATATATTTT. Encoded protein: CASSSDRDSGNTIYF. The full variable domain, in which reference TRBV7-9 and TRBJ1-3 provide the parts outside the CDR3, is DTGVSQNPRHKITKRGQNVTFRCDPISEHNRLYWYRQTLGQGPEFLTYFQNEAQLEKSRLLSDRFSAERPKGSFSTLEIQRTEQGDSAMYLCASSSDRDSGNTIYFGEGSWLTVV.

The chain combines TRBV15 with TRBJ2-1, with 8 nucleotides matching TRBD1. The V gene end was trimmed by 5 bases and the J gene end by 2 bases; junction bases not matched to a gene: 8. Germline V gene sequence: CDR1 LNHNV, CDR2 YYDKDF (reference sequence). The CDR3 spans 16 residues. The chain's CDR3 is CATSGQGQHTYNEQFF. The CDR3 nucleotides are TGTGCCACCAGCGGACAGGGTCAACACACCTACAATGAGCAGTTCTTC. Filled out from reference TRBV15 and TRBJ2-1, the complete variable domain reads DAMVIQNPRYQVTQFGKPVTLSCSQTLNHNVMYWYQQKSSQAPKLLFHYYDKDFNNEADTPDNFQSRRPNTSFCFLDIRSPGLGDTAMYLCATSGQGQHTYNEQFFGPGTRLTVL.

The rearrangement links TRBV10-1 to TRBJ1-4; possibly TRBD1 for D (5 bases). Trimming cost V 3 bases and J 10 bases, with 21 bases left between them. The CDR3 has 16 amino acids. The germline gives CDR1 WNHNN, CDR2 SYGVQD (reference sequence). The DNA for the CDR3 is TGCGCCAGCAGTGAAGGGAGCGGACACCTCGGGGGAAAACTGTTTTTT. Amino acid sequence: CASSEGSGHLGGKLFF.

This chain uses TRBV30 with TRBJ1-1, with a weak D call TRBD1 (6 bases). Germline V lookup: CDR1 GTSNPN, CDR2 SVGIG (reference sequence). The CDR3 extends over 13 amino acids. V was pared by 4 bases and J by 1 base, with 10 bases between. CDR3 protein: CAWKGGGNTEAFF. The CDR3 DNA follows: TGTGCCTGGAAGGGAGGGGGGAACACTGAAGCTTTCTTT.

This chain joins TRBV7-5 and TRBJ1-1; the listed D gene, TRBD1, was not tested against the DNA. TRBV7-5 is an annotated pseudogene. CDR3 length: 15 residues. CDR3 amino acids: CARSRRTGGVTEAFF. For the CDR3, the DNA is TGTGCCAGAAGCCGACGGACAGGGGGCGTCACTGAAGCTTTCTTT.

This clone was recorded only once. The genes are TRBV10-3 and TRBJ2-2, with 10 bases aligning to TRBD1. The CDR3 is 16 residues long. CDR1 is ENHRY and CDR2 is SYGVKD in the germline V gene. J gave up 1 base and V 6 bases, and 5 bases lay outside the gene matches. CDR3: CAISYDRGLNTGELFF. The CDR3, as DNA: TGTGCCATCAGCTATGACAGGGGGCTGAACACCGGGGAGCTGTTTTTT.